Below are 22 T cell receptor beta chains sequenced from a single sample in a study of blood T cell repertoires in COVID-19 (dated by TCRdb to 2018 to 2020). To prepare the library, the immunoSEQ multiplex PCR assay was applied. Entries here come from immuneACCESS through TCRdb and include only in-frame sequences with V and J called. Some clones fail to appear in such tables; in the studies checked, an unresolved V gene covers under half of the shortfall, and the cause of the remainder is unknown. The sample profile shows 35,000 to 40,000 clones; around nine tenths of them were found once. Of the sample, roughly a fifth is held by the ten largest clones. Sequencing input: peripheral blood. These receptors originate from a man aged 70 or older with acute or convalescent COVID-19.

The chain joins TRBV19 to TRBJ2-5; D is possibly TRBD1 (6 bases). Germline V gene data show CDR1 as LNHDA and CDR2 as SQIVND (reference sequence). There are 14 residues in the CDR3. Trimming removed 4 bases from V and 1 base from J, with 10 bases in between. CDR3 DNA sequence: TGTGCCAGTAGTACGGGACAAACCCAAGAGACCCAGTACTTC. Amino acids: CASSTGQTQETQYF.

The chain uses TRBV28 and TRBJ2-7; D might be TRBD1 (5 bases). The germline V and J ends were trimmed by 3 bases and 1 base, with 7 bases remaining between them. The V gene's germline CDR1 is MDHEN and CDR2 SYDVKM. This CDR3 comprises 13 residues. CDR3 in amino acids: CASSLQGSYEQYF. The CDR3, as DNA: TGTGCCAGCAGTTTGCAGGGATCCTACGAGCAGTACTTC.

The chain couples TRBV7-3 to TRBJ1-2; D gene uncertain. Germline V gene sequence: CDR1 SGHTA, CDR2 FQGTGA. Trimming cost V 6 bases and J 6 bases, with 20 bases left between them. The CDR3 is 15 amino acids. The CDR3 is CASSRGRDSEDGYTF. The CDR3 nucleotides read TGTGCCAGCAGTAGAGGGAGGGATAGTGAGGATGGCTACACCTTC.

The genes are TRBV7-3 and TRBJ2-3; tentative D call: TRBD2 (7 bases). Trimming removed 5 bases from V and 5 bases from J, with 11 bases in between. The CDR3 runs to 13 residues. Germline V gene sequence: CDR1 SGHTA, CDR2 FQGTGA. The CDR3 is CASSRGAQDTQYF. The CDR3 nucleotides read TGTGCCAGCAGCCGGGGGGCGCAAGATACGCAGTATTTT.

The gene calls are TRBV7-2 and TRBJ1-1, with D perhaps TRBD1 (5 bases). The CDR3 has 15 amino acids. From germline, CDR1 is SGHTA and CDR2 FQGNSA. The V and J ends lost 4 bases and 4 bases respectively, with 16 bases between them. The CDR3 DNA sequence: TGTGCCAGCAGCTCAGACAGTAACCCTTCCACTGAAGCTTTCTTT. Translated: CASSSDSNPSTEAFF.

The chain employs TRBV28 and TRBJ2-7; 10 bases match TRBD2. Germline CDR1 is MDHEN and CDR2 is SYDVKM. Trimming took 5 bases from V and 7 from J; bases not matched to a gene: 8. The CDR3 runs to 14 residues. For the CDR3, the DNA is TGTGCCAGCAGTCCGGGACTAGCGTCCTCAGAGCAGTACTTC. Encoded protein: CASSPGLASSEQYF. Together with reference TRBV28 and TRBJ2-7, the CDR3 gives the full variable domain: DVKVTQSSRYLVKRTGEKVFLECVQDMDHENMFWYRQDPGLGLRLIYFSYDVKMKEKGDIPEGYSVSREKKERFSLILESASTNQTSMYLCASSPGLASSEQYFGPGTRLTVT.

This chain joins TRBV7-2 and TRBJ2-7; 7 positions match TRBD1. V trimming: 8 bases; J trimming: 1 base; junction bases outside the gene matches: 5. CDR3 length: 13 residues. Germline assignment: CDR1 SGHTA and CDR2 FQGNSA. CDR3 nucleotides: TGTGCCAGCGGAGACAGGGTTTCCTACGAGCAGTACTTC. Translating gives CASGDRVSYEQYF.

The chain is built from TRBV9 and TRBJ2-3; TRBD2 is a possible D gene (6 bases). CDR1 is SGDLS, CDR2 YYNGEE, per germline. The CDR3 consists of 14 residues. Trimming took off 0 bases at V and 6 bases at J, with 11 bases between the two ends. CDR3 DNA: TGTGCCAGCAGCGTAGACGGGAGAGGCGATACGCAGTATTTT. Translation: CASSVDGRGDTQYF.

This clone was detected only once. CDR3 in amino acids: CASSLSHPSYNEQFF. The CDR3 DNA is TGTGCCAGCAGTTTGAGCCATCCCTCCTACAATGAGCAGTTCTTC. The V and J genes are TRBV27 and TRBJ2-1; no clear D. The V gene lost 3 bases and the J gene lost 0 bases, with 9 bases spanning the gap. Germline lookup yields CDR1 MNHEY and CDR2 SMNVEV (reference sequence). The CDR3 contains 15 residues.

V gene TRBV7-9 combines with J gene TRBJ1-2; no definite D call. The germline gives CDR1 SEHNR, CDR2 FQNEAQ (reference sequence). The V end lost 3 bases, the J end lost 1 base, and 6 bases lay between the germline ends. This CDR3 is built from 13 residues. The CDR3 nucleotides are TGTGCCAGCAGCTTGCGGGATAACTATGGCTACACCTTC. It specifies CASSLRDNYGYTF.

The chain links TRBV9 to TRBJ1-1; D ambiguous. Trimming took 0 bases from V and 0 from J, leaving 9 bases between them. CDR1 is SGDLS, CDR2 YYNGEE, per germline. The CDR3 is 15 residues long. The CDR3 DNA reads TGTGCCAGCAGCGTAGCTTCGGCGGTGAACACTGAAGCTTTCTTT. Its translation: CASSVASAVNTEAFF.

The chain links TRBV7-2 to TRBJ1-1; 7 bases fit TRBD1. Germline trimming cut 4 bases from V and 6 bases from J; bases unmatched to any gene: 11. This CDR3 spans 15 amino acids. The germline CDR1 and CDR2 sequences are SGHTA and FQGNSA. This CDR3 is CASSSTSGTDPEAFF. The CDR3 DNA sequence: TGTGCCAGCAGCTCAACCTCCGGGACAGACCCTGAAGCTTTCTTT.

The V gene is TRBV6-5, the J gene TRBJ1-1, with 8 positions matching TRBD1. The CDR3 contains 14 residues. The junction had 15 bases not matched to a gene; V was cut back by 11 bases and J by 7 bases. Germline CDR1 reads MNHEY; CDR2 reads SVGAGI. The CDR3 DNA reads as TGTGCCCGAAACCGGACTCCGGGACAGGTTGAAGCTTTCTTT. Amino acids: CARNRTPGQVEAFF.

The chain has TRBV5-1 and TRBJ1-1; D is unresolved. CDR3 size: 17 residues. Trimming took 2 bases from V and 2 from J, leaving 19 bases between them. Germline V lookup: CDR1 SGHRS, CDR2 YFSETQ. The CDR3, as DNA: TGCGCCAGCAGCTTTTTGGGAGACGTTGACCAAAACACTGAAGCTTTCTTT. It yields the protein CASSFLGDVDQNTEAFF.

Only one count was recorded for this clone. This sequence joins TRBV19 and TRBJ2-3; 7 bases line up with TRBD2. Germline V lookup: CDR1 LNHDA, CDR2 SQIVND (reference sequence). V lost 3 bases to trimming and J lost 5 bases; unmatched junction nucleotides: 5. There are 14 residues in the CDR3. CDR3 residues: CASSIGGSGDTQYF. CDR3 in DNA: TGTGCCAGTAGTATTGGCGGGAGCGGAGATACGCAGTATTTT.

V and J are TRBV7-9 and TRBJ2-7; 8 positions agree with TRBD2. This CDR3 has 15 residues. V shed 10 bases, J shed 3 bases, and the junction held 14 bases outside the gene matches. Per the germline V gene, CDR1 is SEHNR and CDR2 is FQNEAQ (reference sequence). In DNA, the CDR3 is TGTGCCACCTCAGCGAGTAGCGGGACCATCTACGAGCAGTACTTC. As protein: CATSASSGTIYEQYF.

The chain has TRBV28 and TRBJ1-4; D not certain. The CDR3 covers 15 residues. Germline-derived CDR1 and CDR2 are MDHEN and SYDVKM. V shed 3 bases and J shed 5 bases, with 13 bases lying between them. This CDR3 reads CASSFSWRINEKLFF. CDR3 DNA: TGTGCCAGCAGTTTCTCTTGGAGGATAAATGAAAAACTGTTTTTT.

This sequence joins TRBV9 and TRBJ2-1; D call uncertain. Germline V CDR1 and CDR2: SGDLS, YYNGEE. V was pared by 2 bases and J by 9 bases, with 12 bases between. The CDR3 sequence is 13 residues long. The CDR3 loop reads CASSVNPAAEQFF. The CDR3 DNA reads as TGTGCCAGCAGCGTCAATCCGGCGGCTGAGCAGTTCTTC.

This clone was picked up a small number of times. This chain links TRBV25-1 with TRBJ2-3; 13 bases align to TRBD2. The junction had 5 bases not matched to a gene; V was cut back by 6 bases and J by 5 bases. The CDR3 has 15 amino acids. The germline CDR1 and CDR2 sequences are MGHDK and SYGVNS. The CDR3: CASSRLAGGGDTQYF. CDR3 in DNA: TGTGCCAGCAGCCGACTAGCGGGAGGAGGAGATACGCAGTATTTT.

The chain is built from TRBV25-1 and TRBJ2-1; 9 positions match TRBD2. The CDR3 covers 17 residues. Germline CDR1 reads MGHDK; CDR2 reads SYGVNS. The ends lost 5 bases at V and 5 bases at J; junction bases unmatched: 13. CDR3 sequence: CASSPLLEKREDNEQFF. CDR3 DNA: TGTGCCAGCAGTCCGCTCCTGGAGAAGCGGGAGGACAATGAGCAGTTCTTC.

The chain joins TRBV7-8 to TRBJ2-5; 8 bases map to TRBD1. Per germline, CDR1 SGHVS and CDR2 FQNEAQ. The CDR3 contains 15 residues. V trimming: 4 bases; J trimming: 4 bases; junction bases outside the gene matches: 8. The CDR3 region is CASSSDRVGAETQYF. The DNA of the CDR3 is TGTGCCAGCAGCTCGGACAGGGTGGGGGCAGAGACCCAGTACTTC.

This CDR3 is CATRDQGVEQFF. The CDR3 coding sequence is TGTGCCACCAGAGATCAGGGTGTTGAGCAGTTCTTC. V is TRBV15 and J is TRBJ2-1, with D perhaps TRBD1 (5 bases). Germline loops: CDR1 LNHNV, CDR2 YYDKDF (reference sequence). The CDR3 loop spans 12 amino acids. With 6 bases removed from V and 9 bases from J, the gap between germline ends came to 12 bases.